A single sample is the source of the 24 T cell receptor beta chains below, sequenced in a study of shared clonotypes between healthy human individuals. Profiling relied on immunoSEQ multiplex PCR, and the TCRdb table lists in-frame clones only, not all of them. The table includes about 680,000 clones, around two thirds detected once. The sample taken for sequencing was memory CD4+ T cells sorted from blood. Sample subset: CD45RA-negative fraction. Receptors were obtained from a woman between 25 and 40 years old in good health.

This chain uses TRBV7-8 with TRBJ2-7; TRBD1 matches 10 bases. The ends lost 5 bases at V and 2 bases at J; junction bases unmatched: 9. Germline CDR1 SGHVS, CDR2 FQNEAQ. This CDR3 contains 16 residues. The CDR3 sequence: CASSRRGTGETYEQYF. DNA for the CDR3: TGTGCCAGCAGCCGAAGGGGGACAGGGGAAACCTACGAGCAGTACTTC.

In nucleotides, the CDR3 is TGTGCCAGCAGCTTAGGCTTCAGCCAGGGGTTGGGCTACGAGCAGTACTTC. Translating gives CASSLGFSQGLGYEQYF. J is TRBJ2-7 and V is TRBV7-6, with a weak D call TRBD1 (6 bases). The CDR3 extends over 17 amino acids. Per germline, CDR1 SGHVS and CDR2 FNYEAQ. V was pared by 1 base and J by 3 bases, with 19 bases between.

This chain links TRBV28 with TRBJ1-2; weak D call: TRBD1 (5 bases). Germline CDR1 and CDR2: MDHEN and SYDVKM. The CDR3 is 12 residues long. V was pared by 4 bases and J by 8 bases, with 11 bases between. The CDR3 DNA reads TGTGCCAGCAGTTCAGGGTGGAAAGGCTACACCTTC. Its translation: CASSSGWKGYTF.

The chain joins TRBV30 to TRBJ1-5; a possible D gene is TRBD1 (6 bases). There are 12 residues in the CDR3. Trimming stripped 0 bases from V and 7 bases from J, with 7 bases between. The V gene's germline CDR1 is GTSNPN and CDR2 SVGIG (reference sequence). This chain's CDR3 is CAWSVQGQPQHF. In DNA, the CDR3 is TGTGCCTGGAGTGTACAGGGACAGCCCCAGCATTTT.

The V call is TRBV18, the J call TRBJ2-7; D could derive from TRBD1 or TRBD2 (6 bases each). V was shortened by 4 bases and J by 1 base, with 14 bases between the two germline ends. Germline V gives CDR1 KGHSH, CDR2 LQKENI. The CDR3 loop spans 15 amino acids. The CDR3: CASSLWGAPSYEQYF. DNA of the CDR3: TGTGCCAGCTCACTTTGGGGGGCCCCGTCCTACGAGCAGTACTTC.

This chain's CDR3 is CASSLLGTGPTRRANVLTF. CDR3 DNA sequence: TGTGCCAGCAGTTTATTGGGGACAGGGCCAACCCGGAGGGCCAACGTCCTGACTTTC. The chain has TRBV28 and TRBJ2-6, with TRBD1 identical over 9 bases. V trimming: 1 base; J trimming: 5 bases; junction bases outside the gene matches: 12. Looked up from germline, CDR1 is MDHEN and CDR2 is SYDVKM. The CDR3 has 19 residues.

V usage is TRBV29-1 and J usage is TRBJ2-7; TRBD2 matches 9 bases. The germline CDR1 and CDR2 sequences are SQVTM and ANQGSEA. Trimming took 1 base from V and 6 from J; bases not matched to a gene: 4. The CDR3 is made up of 13 amino acids. In DNA, the CDR3 is TGCAGCGTTGAAGTGCTACTAGCGGGCGAGCAGTACTTC. Translation: CSVEVLLAGEQYF.

This sequence joins TRBV2 and TRBJ1-3, with 8 bases identical to TRBD1. V shed 0 bases and J 4 bases; nucleotides not matched to a gene: 5. The CDR3 has 16 residues. Germline V gives CDR1 SNHLY, CDR2 FYNNEI. Written as DNA, the CDR3 is TGTGCCAGCAGTGAAGCGCAGGGGGCTCTCGGAAACACCATATATTTT. Translating gives CASSEAQGALGNTIYF.

The chain recombines TRBV27 with TRBJ1-5, with 8 bases lining up with TRBD1. The CDR3 length is 16 residues. In germline, CDR1 is MNHEY, CDR2 SMNVEV (reference sequence). V was pared by 3 bases and J by 4 bases, with 8 bases of the junction left unmatched. For the CDR3, the DNA is TGTGCCAGCAGTTTGCGCCAGGGGGCATCGAATCAGCCCCAGCATTTT. This encodes CASSLRQGASNQPQHF.

As for this clone: The same CDR3 is also encoded by other DNA sequences in this sample. The chain has TRBV27 and TRBJ2-7; 7 nucleotides agree with TRBD2. V trimming: 2 bases; J trimming: 3 bases; junction bases outside the gene matches: 4. This CDR3 is 14 amino acids long. The V gene's germline CDR1 is MNHEY and CDR2 SMNVEV (reference sequence). CDR3 sequence reads: CASSLAGANYEQYF. In nucleotides, the CDR3 is TGTGCCAGCAGTTTAGCGGGAGCTAACTACGAGCAGTACTTC.

The V call is TRBV5-1, the J call TRBJ1-4, with 7 nucleotides matching TRBD1. The CDR3 runs 13 residues. The trim removed 4 bases at V and 8 bases at J, leaving 5 bases unmatched. From germline, CDR1 is SGHRS and CDR2 YFSETQ. The CDR3 sequence is CASSGGTVEKLFF. In DNA form, the CDR3 reads TGCGCCAGCAGCGGGGGGACAGTCGAAAAACTGTTTTTT.

The V and J genes are TRBV5-1 and TRBJ2-7, with 9 bases lining up with TRBD2. Unmatched junction bases numbered 11, after V lost 6 bases and J lost 4 bases. The CDR3 has 15 residues. Germline loops: CDR1 SGHRS, CDR2 YFSETQ. CDR3 bases: TGCGCCAGCACCACGGCTAGCGGGATGAGGTACGAGCAGTACTTC. This gives the protein CASTTASGMRYEQYF.

The chain carries TRBV19 and TRBJ2-2; D might be TRBD1 (6 bases). The CDR3 consists of 15 residues. The germline V gene has CDR1 LNHDA and CDR2 SQIVND (reference sequence). Trimming cost V 6 bases and J 6 bases, with 17 bases left between them. The CDR3 reads CASRLNTGFSGELFF. In nucleotides, the CDR3 is TGTGCCAGTAGGTTGAACACAGGGTTCTCCGGGGAGCTGTTTTTT.

The chain has TRBV6-6 and TRBJ1-5; tentatively, D is TRBD1 (5 bases). Germline CDR1 reads MNHNY; CDR2 reads SVGAGI (reference sequence). CDR3 size: 16 residues. V dropped 2 bases and J dropped 6 bases, with 17 bases sitting between them. CDR3 in amino acids: CASSYLPQGDAQPQHF. As DNA, the CDR3 is TGTGCCAGCAGTTACCTTCCCCAGGGAGACGCTCAGCCCCAGCATTTT.

This clone was seen many times. The J gene is TRBJ2-3, the V gene TRBV27; 8 bases fit TRBD1. Trimming at V came to 7 bases and at J to 5 bases, leaving 8 bases not matched to a gene. The germline V gene has CDR1 MNHEY and CDR2 SMNVEV (reference sequence). CDR3 size: 14 residues. CDR3 loop: CASKIGQGRDTQYF. The CDR3 region has the DNA TGTGCCAGCAAAATAGGACAGGGTAGAGATACGCAGTATTTT.

The chain uses TRBV6-1 and TRBJ1-1; 7 positions agree with TRBD1. The CDR3 spans 16 residues. CDR1 and CDR2 (germline): MNHNS, SASEGT. J lost 10 bases, V lost 4 bases, and 18 bases had no gene match. As DNA, the CDR3 is TGTGCCAGCAGTGGACCAACATCGGACAGGCCCTGGGGAGCTTTCTTT. Protein: CASSGPTSDRPWGAFF.

The chain combines TRBV7-2 with TRBJ2-7; D not resolved. Trimming shortened V by 5 bases and J by 1 base, and 6 bases separated the two germline ends. Germline lookup yields CDR1 SGHTA and CDR2 FQGNSA. The CDR3 contains 12 residues. The CDR3 nucleotides are TGTGCCAGCAGCCTACAGTCCTACGAGCAGTACTTC. Translated, it gives CASSLQSYEQYF.

The CDR3 sequence: CALTSGSSYNEQFF. CDR3 bases: TGTGCCTTGACTAGCGGGTCTTCCTACAATGAGCAGTTCTTC. The chain couples TRBV30 to TRBJ2-1, with 10 bases aligning to TRBD2. V lost 7 bases, J lost 1 base, and 4 bases stayed unmatched. The CDR3 runs 14 residues. Germline V lookup: CDR1 GTSNPN, CDR2 SVGIG (reference sequence).

J is TRBJ1-4 and V is TRBV19, with D perhaps matching TRBD1 (6 bases). Germline assignment: CDR1 LNHDA and CDR2 SQIVND (reference sequence). The CDR3 sequence is 14 residues long. V dropped 10 bases and J dropped 2 bases, with 14 bases sitting between them. The CDR3 region has the DNA TGTGCCACCGAGGGGGGGCCGACTAATGAAAAACTGTTTTTT. Translating it yields CATEGGPTNEKLFF.

V and J are TRBV7-2 and TRBJ2-5; D unclear. This CDR3 is 12 amino acids long. V was shortened by 5 bases and J by 5 bases, with 9 bases between the two germline ends. Germline CDR1 SGHTA, CDR2 FQGNSA. CDR3 in amino acids: CASSASHETQYF. In nucleotides, the CDR3 is TGTGCCAGCAGCGCATCCCATGAGACCCAGTACTTC.

V usage is TRBV27 and J usage is TRBJ2-1; 8 nucleotides agree with TRBD2. The CDR3 length is 15 residues. Trimming took 3 bases from V and 6 from J; bases not matched to a gene: 7. CDR1 and CDR2 from the germline V gene are MNHEY and SMNVEV (reference sequence). In nucleotides, the CDR3 is TGTGCCAGCAGTTTCCGGCTAGCGGGCCTCAATGAGCAGTTCTTC. Encoded protein: CASSFRLAGLNEQFF.

CDR3 sequence: CATGYNTDTQYF. CDR3 sequence (DNA): TGTGCCACGGGCTATAACACAGATACGCAGTATTTT. The chain has TRBV19 and TRBJ2-3; D is ambiguous. The CDR3 is made up of 12 amino acids. Germline V CDR1 and CDR2: LNHDA, SQIVND (reference sequence). Trimming cost V 10 bases and J 2 bases, with 10 bases left between them.

With respect to this clone: The sample has other DNA sequences that encode this CDR3 too. This chain uses TRBV28 with TRBJ1-2; maybe TRBD1 (5 bases). V was shortened by 3 bases and J by 1 base, with 9 bases between the two germline ends. The V gene's germline CDR1 is MDHEN and CDR2 SYDVKM. The CDR3 is made up of 14 amino acids. CDR3: CASSFGGGNYGYTF. In DNA, the CDR3 is TGTGCCAGCAGTTTCGGGGGTGGTAACTATGGCTACACCTTC.

The V gene is TRBV11-2, the J gene TRBJ1-4; D perhaps matches TRBD1 (5 bases). V was pared by 7 bases and J by 7 bases, with 16 bases between. The CDR3 spans 14 residues. The V gene's germline CDR1 is SGHAT and CDR2 FQNNGV. DNA for the CDR3: TGTGCCAGCACCAGACAGACGAAGGGTGAAAAACTGTTTTTT. Protein: CASTRQTKGEKLFF.